A single sample is the source of the 30 T cell receptor beta chains below, sequenced in a study of T cell responses to AZD1222 COVID-19 vaccine. TCRdb keeps only in-frame clones here, not all; method: immunoSEQ multiplex PCR. Of approximately 100,000 clones listed, roughly 91% are singletons. This specimen was peripheral blood, taken on day 0 of AZD1222 vaccination. These receptors were obtained from an adult in good health.

In nucleotides, the CDR3 is TGTGCCAGCAGCCAAGATTTCCTAGCGGGAGTTAGCGAGCAGTACTTC. Amino acids: CASSQDFLAGVSEQYF. The V and J genes are TRBV3-1 (or the pseudogene TRBV3-2) and TRBJ2-7, with TRBD2 identical over 10 bases. CDR3 length: 16 amino acids. The V segment lost 0 bases and the J segment 6 bases; nucleotides outside the gene matches: 8. Germline V gene lookup returns CDR1 LGHDT and CDR2 YNNKEL (reference sequence).

J is TRBJ2-7 and V is TRBV28; the D gene is possibly TRBD1 (5 bases). Germline values: CDR1 MDHEN, CDR2 SYDVKM. V lost 5 bases, J lost 5 bases, and 22 bases lay in between. The CDR3 length is 16 residues. In DNA, the CDR3 is TGTGCCAGCAGTCTCCTTCCTCCAGGGCCACGCGACGAGCAGTACTTC. Translation gives CASSLLPPGPRDEQYF.

The rearrangement uses TRBV11-3 and TRBJ2-1; D possibly corresponds to TRBD1 (6 bases). This CDR3 has 16 amino acids. Germline V gene data show CDR1 as SGHNT and CDR2 as YENEEA. The ends were cut back, 5 bases at V and 0 bases at J, with 14 bases in the middle. The CDR3 DNA follows: TGTGCCAGCAGCACTACCAGGGGTAGCTCCTACAATGAGCAGTTCTTC. Translation gives CASSTTRGSSYNEQFF.

This clone has only one observation. J is TRBJ2-5 and V is TRBV28, with D possibly TRBD1 on 5 matching bases. There are 16 residues in the CDR3. The V end lost 5 bases, the J end lost 2 bases, and 18 bases lay between the germline ends. Per germline, CDR1 MDHEN and CDR2 SYDVKM. The CDR3 sequence: CASSLAQGRYQETQYF. For the CDR3, the DNA is TGTGCCAGCAGTCTCGCCCAGGGCAGGTATCAAGAGACCCAGTACTTC. Variable domain in full (rest from reference TRBV28 and TRBJ2-5): DVKVTQSSRYLVKRTGEKVFLECVQDMDHENMFWYRQDPGLGLRLIYFSYDVKMKEKGDIPEGYSVSREKKERFSLILESASTNQTSMYLCASSLAQGRYQETQYFGPGTRLLVL.

The J gene is TRBJ1-5, the V gene TRBV28; D not certain. The V gene lost 7 bases and the J gene lost 6 bases, with 16 bases spanning the gap. Germline V gene data show CDR1 as MDHEN and CDR2 as SYDVKM. The CDR3 is 14 residues long. This CDR3 reads CASTKVRGFQPQHF. The CDR3 DNA reads as TGTGCCAGCACCAAAGTCCGGGGATTTCAGCCCCAGCATTTT.

The V gene is TRBV30, the J gene TRBJ1-1; D is unresolved. The CDR3 is 11 amino acids. V was clipped by 7 bases and J by 5 bases, with 11 bases between them. The germline CDR1 and CDR2 sequences are GTSNPN and SVGIG (reference sequence). The CDR3 spells CASSHRTEAFF. The DNA of the CDR3 is TGTGCCTCATCCCACCGGACTGAAGCTTTCTTT.

The chain combines TRBV29-1 with TRBJ2-7; D is possibly TRBD1 (6 bases). Per the germline V gene, CDR1 is SQVTM and CDR2 is ANQGSEA. The CDR3 is made up of 13 amino acids. Trimming took off 7 bases at V and 3 bases at J, with 16 bases between the two ends. CDR3 coding DNA: TGCAGCGCATCGACAGGTTTGGGCTACGAGCAGTACTTC. Protein product: CSASTGLGYEQYF.

The CDR3 region has the DNA TGTGCCAGCAGCCAACGTGGGTTAGGGGGCTACACCTTC. Translating it yields CASSQRGLGGYTF. The chain couples TRBV7-9 to TRBJ1-2; D gene ambiguous. Germline V lookup: CDR1 SEHNR, CDR2 FQNEAQ (reference sequence). Trimming cost V 5 bases and J 8 bases, with 15 bases left between them. The CDR3 runs 13 residues.

The chain links TRBV4-1 to TRBJ1-4; D is unresolved. Germline V gives CDR1 MGHRA, CDR2 YSYEKL. The CDR3 runs 15 residues. The V end lost 1 base, the J end lost 0 bases, and 6 bases lay between the germline ends. The CDR3 DNA is TGCGCCAGCAGCCAAGTGGAAGCAACTAATGAAAAACTGTTTTTT. Its translation is CASSQVEATNEKLFF.

V and J are TRBV28 and TRBJ2-7; D might be TRBD2 (5 bases). This CDR3 spans 14 amino acids. Germline V gene data show CDR1 as MDHEN and CDR2 as SYDVKM. V shed 5 bases and J shed 11 bases, with 22 bases lying between them. CDR3 sequence (DNA): TGTGCCAGCAGTCCCGGACTGGAGATGACGGGGAAGTACTTC. Protein product: CASSPGLEMTGKYF.

The rearrangement joins TRBV12-3 or TRBV12-4 to TRBJ2-1; 8 bases are a match to TRBD2. The CDR3 has 13 residues. Germline trimming cut 5 bases from V and 9 bases from J; bases unmatched to any gene: 6. As DNA, the CDR3 is TGTGCCAGCAGTCCCGGACTAGCTGGTGAGCAGTTCTTC. This sequence encodes CASSPGLAGEQFF.

This chain connects TRBV7-9 to TRBJ1-2; D ambiguous. Germline V lookup: CDR1 SEHNR, CDR2 FQNEAQ (reference sequence). The CDR3 covers 15 residues. V lost 4 bases to trimming and J lost 4 bases, with 16 bases between them. DNA for the CDR3: TGTGCCAGCAGCTACTCAGAGGCCAGGTCCTATGGCTACACCTTC. The encoded protein is CASSYSEARSYGYTF.

The chain couples TRBV18 to TRBJ2-2; TRBD1 agrees at 7 bases. Germline V gives CDR1 KGHSH, CDR2 LQKENI. The CDR3 consists of 19 residues. V shed 5 bases, J shed 6 bases, and the junction held 21 bases outside the gene matches. CDR3 sequence (DNA): TGTGCCAGCTCAATCAGACTTTTCGGGACAGCGAGTTTGCCCGGGGAGCTGTTTTTT. Residues: CASSIRLFGTASLPGELFF.

V and J are TRBV5-1 and TRBJ2-1, with D possibly being TRBD2 (5 bases). The CDR3 sequence is 16 residues long. Germline CDR1 and CDR2: SGHRS and YFSETQ. The V end lost 1 base, the J end lost 7 bases, and 18 bases lay between the germline ends. CDR3 in DNA: TGCGCCAGCAGCTTGACTAGAGGGTCGGATTTGAATGAGCAGTTCTTC. It is translated as CASSLTRGSDLNEQFF. The entire variable domain, with the rest obtained from reference TRBV5-1 and TRBJ2-1, is as follows: KAGVTQTPRYLIKTRGQQVTLSCSPISGHRSVSWYQQTPGQGLQFLFEYFSETQRNKGNFPGRFSGRQFSNSRSEMNVSTLELGDSALYLCASSLTRGSDLNEQFFGPGTRLTVL.

The J gene is TRBJ2-5, the V gene TRBV5-8; 9 positions match TRBD1. The CDR3 runs 15 residues. CDR1 and CDR2 from the germline V gene are SGHTS and YDEGEE. Germline trimming cut 0 bases from V and 5 bases from J; bases unmatched to any gene: 5. The CDR3 DNA is TGTGCCAGCAGCTTGGACAGGGGGCGTTGGGAGACCCAGTACTTC. It translates to CASSLDRGRWETQYF.

This clone was seen a few times. The chain is built from TRBV5-1 and TRBJ2-7, with D unresolved. V gave up 8 bases and J gave up 0 bases, with 15 bases separating them. From germline, CDR1 is SGHRS and CDR2 YFSETQ. There are 14 residues in the CDR3. DNA of the CDR3: TGCGCCAGTCGAGCCGGGTCCTACTCCTACGAGCAGTACTTC. As protein: CASRAGSYSYEQYF.

This chain links TRBV9 with TRBJ1-3, with D perhaps matching TRBD1 (6 bases). CDR3 length: 16 residues. V was clipped by 3 bases and J by 0 bases, with 13 bases between them. In germline, CDR1 is SGDLS, CDR2 YYNGEE. In nucleotides, the CDR3 is TGTGCCAGCAGCGGTAGACAGGACCCCTCTGGAAACACCATATATTTT. Its translation: CASSGRQDPSGNTIYF.

V and J are TRBV4-2 and TRBJ1-3; D uncertain. V was trimmed by 4 bases and J by 0 bases, leaving 16 bases between them. The germline CDR1 and CDR2 sequences are LGHNA and YNFKEQ. The CDR3 is made up of 17 amino acids. The CDR3 DNA reads as TGTGCCAGCAGCCTAATACACAGTCCAAACTCTGGAAACACCATATATTTT. It specifies CASSLIHSPNSGNTIYF.

This rearrangement joins TRBV18 to TRBJ2-5; no clear D gene. V gave up 0 bases and J gave up 3 bases, with 14 bases separating them. The germline gives CDR1 KGHSH, CDR2 LQKENI. The CDR3 totals 16 residues. The CDR3 loop reads CASSPPFRIGKETQYF. CDR3 coding DNA: TGTGCCAGCTCACCACCCTTTAGAATAGGGAAAGAGACCCAGTACTTC. Filled out from reference TRBV18 and TRBJ2-5, the complete variable domain reads NAGVMQNPRHLVRRRGQEARLRCSPMKGHSHVYWYRQLPEEGLKFMVYLQKENIIDESGMPKERFSAEFPKEGPSILRIQQVVRGDSAAYFCASSPPFRIGKETQYFGPGTRLLVL.

V gene TRBV23-1 combines with J gene TRBJ2-4; 14 nucleotides match TRBD2. TRBV23-1 is treated as an ORF (open reading frame) with a function not yet certain. The CDR3 contains 24 residues. With 2 bases clipped from V and 0 bases from J, the junction kept 21 bases outside the gene matches. In DNA, the CDR3 is TGCGCCAGCAGTCAACCACGACACCTCGGACTAGCGGGAGGCCGGACCATAGCCAAAAACATTCAGTACTTC. Translating gives CASSQPRHLGLAGGRTIAKNIQYF.

The chain carries TRBV11-2 and TRBJ2-7, with TRBD1 matching 8 bases. V lost 6 bases, J lost 4 bases, and 5 bases stayed unmatched. Germline V gene sequence: CDR1 SGHAT, CDR2 FQNNGV. CDR3 length: 13 amino acids. The CDR3 sequence: CASSVQGAYEQYF. CDR3 coding DNA: TGTGCCAGCAGTGTTCAGGGGGCGTACGAGCAGTACTTC. The whole variable domain, remainder taken from reference TRBV11-2 and TRBJ2-7, is EAGVAQSPRYKIIEKRQSVAFWCNPISGHATLYWYQQILGQGPKLLIQFQNNGVVDDSQLPKDRFSAERLKGVDSTLKIQPAKLEDSAVYLCASSVQGAYEQYFGPGTRLTVT.

This chain connects TRBV19 to TRBJ1-5; D is unclear. CDR3 length: 14 residues. The germline V and J ends were trimmed by 1 base and 5 bases, with 9 bases remaining between them. CDR1 and CDR2 (germline): LNHDA, SQIVND (reference sequence). The CDR3 region is CASSIVAADQPQHF. The CDR3 DNA is TGTGCCAGTAGTATAGTTGCGGCAGATCAGCCCCAGCATTTT.

The chain employs TRBV2 and TRBJ2-7; 7 bases fit TRBD1. J gave up 5 bases and V 8 bases, and 12 bases lay outside the gene matches. The germline V gene encodes CDR1 SNHLY and CDR2 FYNNEI. CDR3 length equals 14 residues. The CDR3 region is CASAYRGPWDEQYF. In DNA, the CDR3 is TGTGCCAGCGCCTACAGGGGCCCCTGGGACGAGCAGTACTTC. Full variable domain (rest looked up from reference TRBV2 and TRBJ2-7): EPEVTQTPSHQVTQMGQEVILRCVPISNHLYFYWYRQILGQKVEFLVSFYNNEISEKSEIFDDQFSVERPDGSNFTLKIRSTKLEDSAMYFCASAYRGPWDEQYFGPGTRLTVT.

This clone was counted once. The chain carries TRBV4-3 and TRBJ2-1, with TRBD2 identical over 10 bases. J lost 8 bases, V lost 1 base, and 8 bases had no gene match. Germline CDR1 and CDR2: LGHNA and YSLEER. The CDR3 extends over 16 amino acids. CDR3 loop: CASSQARTSGLYEQFF. CDR3 coding DNA: TGCGCCAGCAGCCAAGCCAGGACTAGCGGTTTATATGAGCAGTTCTTC.

The rearrangement uses TRBV6-6 and TRBJ2-7; TRBD1 matches 9 bases. Germline V gene sequence: CDR1 MNHNY, CDR2 SVGAGI (reference sequence). After removal of 5 bases from V and 7 bases from J, the junction contained 18 bases not matched to a gene. The CDR3 spans 17 residues. The CDR3, as DNA: TGTGCCAGCAGTCGCCTTGGGGTGGGACAGGGATTATATGAGCAGTACTTC. As protein: CASSRLGVGQGLYEQYF.

V usage is TRBV2 and J usage is TRBJ2-2; D possibly matches TRBD1 or TRBD2 (5 bases each). Germline V gene lookup returns CDR1 SNHLY and CDR2 FYNNEI. The CDR3 is 17 amino acids. V shed 2 bases and J shed 1 base, with 14 bases lying between them. The CDR3 nucleotides read TGTGCCAGCAGTGAACCGTGGGGGTACTTGAACACCGGGGAGCTGTTTTTT. Translated: CASSEPWGYLNTGELFF.

The sample holds a few counts of this clone. The genes are TRBV6-4 and TRBJ2-1; D possibly corresponds to TRBD2 (6 bases). The length of the CDR3 is 15 residues. CDR1 MRHNA and CDR2 SNTAGT come from the germline V gene. Trimming took 5 bases from V and 7 from J, leaving 18 bases between them. The CDR3 is CASSSSAASGNEQFF. CDR3 nucleotides: TGTGCCAGCAGTTCTAGCGCAGCCTCGGGGAATGAGCAGTTCTTC.

The chain is built from TRBV28 and TRBJ2-1; 14 bases map to TRBD2. Trimming at V came to 6 bases and at J to 3 bases, leaving 4 bases not matched to a gene. Germline loops: CDR1 MDHEN, CDR2 SYDVKM. There are 16 residues in the CDR3. CDR3 loop: CASSGLAGGGYNEQFF. The CDR3 DNA is TGTGCCAGCAGCGGACTAGCGGGAGGAGGCTACAATGAGCAGTTCTTC.

This chain joins TRBV11-2 and TRBJ1-4; TRBD1 is a possible D gene (5 bases). V shed 4 bases and J shed 4 bases, with 13 bases lying between them. CDR3 length: 15 amino acids. Per germline, CDR1 SGHAT and CDR2 FQNNGV. The CDR3 nucleotides are TGTGCCAGCAGCTACCGGGGGAGGTTTAATGAAAAACTGTTTTTT. Its translation: CASSYRGRFNEKLFF.

The V gene is TRBV28, the J gene TRBJ2-7; D call uncertain. The V and J ends lost 5 bases and 6 bases respectively, with 14 bases between them. The CDR3 length is 13 residues. CDR1 and CDR2 from the germline V gene are MDHEN and SYDVKM. CDR3 sequence (DNA): TGTGCCAGCAGTCGCCTTGGGGAAGGCGAGCAGTACTTC. Translation gives CASSRLGEGEQYF.